The 16 T cell receptor beta chains presented below share a single source sample, sequenced in a study of T cell responses to AZD1222 COVID-19 vaccine. The method was immunoSEQ multiplex PCR; TCRdb's version includes in-frame clones alone and lacks a portion of them. This sample has some 150,000 clones, with about 90% found just once. The sequencing used peripheral blood, collected on day 0 of AZD1222 vaccination. The receptors derive from an adult in good health.

The chain recombines TRBV28 with TRBJ2-1, with 11 bases lining up with TRBD2. This CDR3 is 16 amino acids long. The J segment lost 12 bases and the V segment lost 6 bases, leaving 16 bases of the junction unmatched. In germline, CDR1 is MDHEN, CDR2 SYDVKM. The CDR3 region has the DNA TGTGCCAGCAGACGCGGACTAGCGGGCTCCTTAGTCGCGCAGTTCTTC. Protein: CASRRGLAGSLVAQFF.

This chain connects TRBV4-3 to TRBJ2-1; D not resolved. The CDR3 loop spans 14 amino acids. V lost 0 bases and J 2 bases, leaving 5 bases between the germline ends. The germline V gene has CDR1 LGHNA and CDR2 YSLEER. The CDR3 DNA reads TGCGCCAGCAGCCAAGAGACGACCTACAATGAGCAGTTCTTC. Translation gives CASSQETTYNEQFF.

This chain joins TRBV28 and TRBJ1-6, with D unclear. V lost 4 bases, J lost 9 bases, and 22 bases lay in between. The CDR3 runs to 17 residues. Germline CDR1 and CDR2: MDHEN and SYDVKM. The CDR3 spells CASSSLSFGKGTSPLHF. The CDR3 DNA is TGTGCCAGCAGTTCCCTCTCCTTTGGGAAGGGTACTTCACCCCTCCACTTT.

This chain uses TRBV28 with TRBJ1-6; D possibly corresponds to TRBD1 (5 bases). The V end was cut by 5 bases, the J end by 13 bases, with 9 bases between. The CDR3 runs to 11 residues. Per germline, CDR1 MDHEN and CDR2 SYDVKM. In DNA, the CDR3 is TGTGCCAGCAGTGCCGACAGTCCCCTCCACTTT. Encoded protein: CASSADSPLHF.

This clone was observed once. V usage is TRBV13 and J usage is TRBJ1-5; TRBD1 matches 8 bases. V dropped 5 bases and J dropped 2; count of bases not matched to a gene: 5. The CDR3 totals 15 residues. CDR1 and CDR2 (germline): PRHDT, FYEKMQ (reference sequence). This CDR3 is CASSKGQGGNQPQHF. The CDR3 DNA reads TGTGCCAGCAGCAAAGGACAGGGAGGCAATCAGCCCCAGCATTTT.

The chain combines TRBV27 with TRBJ1-5, with D tentatively TRBD1 (6 bases). Trimming took off 4 bases at V and 3 bases at J, with 10 bases between the two ends. CDR1 and CDR2 from the germline V gene are MNHEY and SMNVEV (reference sequence). The CDR3 is 14 residues long. DNA of the CDR3: TGTGCCAGCAGTTCCCAGGGGCTCAATCAGCCCCAGCATTTT. This codes for CASSSQGLNQPQHF.

The rearrangement uses TRBV6-2 or TRBV6-3 and TRBJ2-2; 7 bases are a match to TRBD2. The CDR3 is 17 amino acids. Looked up from germline, CDR1 is MNHEY and CDR2 is SVGEGT. V lost 4 bases to trimming and J lost 4 bases; unmatched junction nucleotides: 12. The CDR3 loop is CASSSGWGRASTGELFF. In DNA form, the CDR3 reads TGTGCCAGCAGTTCCGGATGGGGGAGGGCGAGCACCGGGGAGCTGTTTTTT.

This clone has a single count. V is TRBV5-1 and J is TRBJ2-7, with unresolved D. CDR3 length: 14 residues. CDR1 is SGHRS, CDR2 YFSETQ, per germline. Trimming took off 4 bases at V and 3 bases at J, with 14 bases between the two ends. CDR3 nucleotides: TGCGCCAGCAGCGTGAAGGGTCGAGACTACGAGCAGTACTTC. Translated: CASSVKGRDYEQYF.

V gene TRBV4-1 combines with J gene TRBJ1-6, with TRBD1 identical over 7 bases. CDR3 length equals 16 residues. Germline V CDR1 and CDR2: MGHRA, YSYEKL. After removal of 1 base from V and 6 bases from J, the junction contained 6 bases not matched to a gene. CDR3 in amino acids: CASSQGVTGANSPLHF. The DNA of the CDR3 is TGCGCCAGCAGCCAAGGTGTAACAGGGGCTAATTCACCCCTCCACTTT.

The CDR3: CASSQGLVTDTQYF. CDR3 coding DNA: TGTGCCAGCAGCCAAGGTCTGGTCACAGATACGCAGTATTTT. The rearrangement joins TRBV4-2 to TRBJ2-3; D remains unclear. Germline CDR1 is LGHNA and CDR2 is YNFKEQ. V dropped 1 base and J dropped 2 bases, with 7 bases sitting between them. The length of the CDR3 is 14 residues.

This clone appeared a few times. J is TRBJ2-7 and V is TRBV7-4; tentative D call: TRBD2 (5 bases). Trimming pared 1 base from V and 6 bases from J, leaving 16 bases between. Germline values: CDR1 SGHVT, CDR2 SQSDAQ. This CDR3 has 15 residues. This CDR3 reads CASSLDEREFREQYF. In DNA, the CDR3 is TGTGCCAGCAGCTTAGATGAGAGGGAATTCCGCGAGCAGTACTTC. Filled out from reference TRBV7-4 and TRBJ2-7, the complete variable domain reads GAGVSQSPRYKVAKRGRDVALRCDSISGHVTLYWYRQTLGQGSEVLTYSQSDAQRDKSGRPSGRFSAERPERSVSTLKIQRTEQGDSAVYLCASSLDEREFREQYFGPGTRLTVT.

The J gene is TRBJ1-3, the V gene TRBV7-9; D gene uncertain. This CDR3 is 14 amino acids long. Germline CDR1 and CDR2: SEHNR and FQNEAQ (reference sequence). The V and J ends lost 1 base and 0 bases respectively, with 4 bases between them. The DNA of the CDR3 is TGTGCCAGCAGCTTAGAGGGCTCTGGAAACACCATATATTTT. This codes for CASSLEGSGNTIYF.

The V and J genes are TRBV9 and TRBJ2-2, with no clear D. This CDR3 contains 13 residues. V lost 4 bases to trimming and J lost 4 bases, with 8 bases between them. Germline CDR1 is SGDLS and CDR2 is YYNGEE. The CDR3 DNA follows: TGTGCCAGCAGCTTTGGGTTCACCGGGGAGCTGTTTTTT. As protein: CASSFGFTGELFF.

J is TRBJ2-7 and V is TRBV6-5; 12 nucleotides match TRBD2. Trimming at V came to 4 bases and at J to 3 bases, leaving 7 bases not matched to a gene. This CDR3 contains 16 residues. The germline V gene encodes CDR1 MNHEY and CDR2 SVGAGI. CDR3 protein: CASSSPTSGSYYEQYF. CDR3 nucleotide sequence: TGTGCCAGCAGTTCGCCGACTAGCGGGAGTTACTACGAGCAGTACTTC.

The gene calls are TRBV28 and TRBJ1-2; D not certain. The length of the CDR3 is 14 residues. V lost 0 bases and J lost 4, with 9 bases in between. Germline V gives CDR1 MDHEN, CDR2 SYDVKM. The CDR3 nucleotides read TGTGCCAGCAGTTTATGGGTGGGCGGCTATGGCTACACCTTC. Amino acid sequence: CASSLWVGGYGYTF.

V and J are TRBV7-9 and TRBJ1-3, with 7 bases lining up with TRBD1. Germline values: CDR1 SEHNR, CDR2 FQNEAQ (reference sequence). V was clipped by 3 bases and J by 0 bases; unmatched bases: 5. The CDR3 has 16 amino acids. The CDR3 spells CASSFLQGDSGNTIYF. CDR3 nucleotide sequence: TGTGCCAGCAGCTTTCTCCAGGGGGACTCTGGAAACACCATATATTTT.